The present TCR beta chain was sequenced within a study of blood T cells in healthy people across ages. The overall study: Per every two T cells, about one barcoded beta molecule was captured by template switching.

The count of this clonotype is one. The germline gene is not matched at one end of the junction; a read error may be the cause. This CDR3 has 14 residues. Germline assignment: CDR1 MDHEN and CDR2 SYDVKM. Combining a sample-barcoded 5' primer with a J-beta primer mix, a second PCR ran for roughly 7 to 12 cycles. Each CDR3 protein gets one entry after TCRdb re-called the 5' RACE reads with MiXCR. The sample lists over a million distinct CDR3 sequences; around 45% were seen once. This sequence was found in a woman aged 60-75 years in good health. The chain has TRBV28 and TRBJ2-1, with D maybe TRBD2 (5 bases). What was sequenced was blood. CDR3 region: CGSSLMGATNEQFF. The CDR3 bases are TGTGGCAGCAGTTTAATGGGAGCGACCAATGAGCAGTTCTTC.